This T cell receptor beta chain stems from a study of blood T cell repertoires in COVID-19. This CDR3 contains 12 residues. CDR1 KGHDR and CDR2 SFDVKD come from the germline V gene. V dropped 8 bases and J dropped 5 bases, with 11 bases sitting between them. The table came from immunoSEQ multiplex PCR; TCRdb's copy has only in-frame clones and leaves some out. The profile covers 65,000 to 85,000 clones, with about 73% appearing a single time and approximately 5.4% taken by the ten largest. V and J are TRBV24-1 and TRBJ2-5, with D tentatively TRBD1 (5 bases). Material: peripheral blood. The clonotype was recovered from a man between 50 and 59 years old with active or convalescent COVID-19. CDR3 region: CATNLQDETQYF. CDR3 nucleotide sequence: TGTGCCACCAACCTACAGGATGAGACCCAGTACTTC.